These 22 T cell receptor beta chains came from one sample sequenced in a study of blood T cell repertoires in COVID-19. TCRdb's table, derived via immunoSEQ multiplex PCR, lists solely in-frame clones and lacks some. The table records 60,000 to 80,000 clones, less than 90% of them present only once. The specimen sequenced was peripheral blood. These receptors originate from a man between 45 and 60 years old with active COVID-19.

The rearrangement links TRBV11-2 to TRBJ2-3; 13 bases map to TRBD2. Germline CDR1 and CDR2: SGHAT and FQNNGV. The CDR3 spans 14 residues. V shed 5 bases and J 5 bases; nucleotides not matched to a gene: 1. Here the CDR3 reads CASSGTSGIDTQYF. DNA of the CDR3: TGTGCCAGCAGCGGGACTAGCGGGATAGATACGCAGTATTTT.

V and J are TRBV7-9 and TRBJ1-1; TRBD1 matches 7 bases. Germline loops: CDR1 SEHNR, CDR2 FQNEAQ (reference sequence). V lost 3 bases to trimming and J lost 6 bases; unmatched junction nucleotides: 13. The CDR3 contains 16 residues. The CDR3 is CASSFTGALRGSEAFF. In DNA, the CDR3 is TGTGCCAGCAGCTTTACAGGGGCCCTAAGGGGTTCTGAAGCTTTCTTT. The variable domain in full, with the rest retrieved from reference TRBV7-9 and TRBJ1-1, is DTGVSQNPRHKITKRGQNVTFRCDPISEHNRLYWYRQTLGQGPEFLTYFQNEAQLEKSRLLSDRFSAERPKGSFSTLEIQRTEQGDSAMYLCASSFTGALRGSEAFFGQGTRLTVV.

V usage is TRBV10-1 and J usage is TRBJ1-1, with 7 bases aligning to TRBD1. The V gene's germline CDR1 is WNHNN and CDR2 SYGVQD (reference sequence). The CDR3 spans 14 residues. V lost 0 bases, J lost 7 bases, and 5 bases stayed unmatched. CDR3 sequence reads: CASSESTGKIEAFF. The CDR3 DNA reads as TGCGCCAGCAGTGAGTCGACAGGGAAGATTGAAGCTTTCTTT.

The chain carries TRBV27 and TRBJ1-2; tentative D call: TRBD1 (5 bases). This CDR3 has 22 amino acids. The V and J ends lost 6 bases and 1 base respectively, with 36 bases between them. Germline V gene data show CDR1 as MNHEY and CDR2 as SMNVEV (reference sequence). The chain's CDR3 is CASRTASRGLTHYLLYNYGYTF. As DNA, the CDR3 is TGTGCCAGCAGGACCGCTTCCCGGGGGTTAACTCACTACTTATTATATAACTATGGCTACACCTTC.

This chain uses TRBV11-2 with TRBJ2-1; a weak D match, TRBD2 (6 bases). The CDR3 spans 18 residues. Trimming shortened V by 4 bases and J by 0 bases, and 19 bases separated the two germline ends. Germline V lookup: CDR1 SGHAT, CDR2 FQNNGV. CDR3 loop: CASSSSTFASVSYNEQFF. The CDR3 DNA is TGTGCCAGCAGCTCCTCGACGTTTGCTAGCGTCTCCTACAATGAGCAGTTCTTC.

The V and J genes are TRBV12-3 or TRBV12-4 and TRBJ2-1; D might be TRBD1 (5 bases). The CDR3 runs to 13 residues. V was pared by 5 bases and J by 6 bases, with 11 bases between. CDR3 residues: CASSPQGGNEQFF. The CDR3 DNA is TGTGCCAGCAGTCCTCAGGGCGGCAATGAGCAGTTCTTC.

This clone appeared a few times. The chain combines TRBV4-1 with TRBJ2-3; 10 positions match TRBD2. The CDR3 has 17 amino acids. Germline V gene sequence: CDR1 MGHRA, CDR2 YSYEKL. Unmatched junction bases numbered 7, after V lost 1 base and J lost 3 bases. In DNA form, the CDR3 reads TGCGCCAGCAGCCAAGTAAACGCGGGACTAGCGACAGATACGCAGTATTTT. Protein: CASSQVNAGLATDTQYF.

This clone showed up just once. The V and J genes are TRBV6-4 and TRBJ2-1; 11 bases fit TRBD2. This CDR3 contains 15 residues. From germline, CDR1 is MRHNA and CDR2 SNTAGT. Losses at the gene ends were 4 bases for V and 7 bases for J; bases not matched to a gene: 6. The CDR3 loop reads CASSAGLAGGNEQFF. Written as DNA, the CDR3 is TGTGCCAGCAGTGCCGGACTAGCGGGTGGGAATGAGCAGTTCTTC.

The CDR3 reads CASSPGWTEAFF. CDR3 bases: TGTGCCAGCAGTCCAGGATGGACTGAAGCTTTCTTT. V and J are TRBV6-5 and TRBJ1-1; the D is unclear. The CDR3 is made up of 12 amino acids. Germline CDR1 MNHEY, CDR2 SVGAGI. V was clipped by 5 bases and J by 5 bases, with 9 bases between them.

The chain carries TRBV3-1 (or the pseudogene TRBV3-2) and TRBJ2-7, with D perhaps matching TRBD1 (6 bases). The CDR3 has 12 amino acids. Trimming took off 3 bases at V and 6 bases at J, with 9 bases between the two ends. CDR1 and CDR2 (germline): LGHDT, YNNKEL (reference sequence). CDR3 in amino acids: CASSQGHTEQYF. CDR3 DNA: TGTGCCAGCAGCCAGGGACACACCGAGCAGTACTTC.

This clone was found a few times. Other DNA sequences in this sample translate to the same CDR3. V is TRBV7-6 and J is TRBJ1-5; D is ambiguous. There are 14 residues in the CDR3. V was cut by 1 base and J by 2 bases, with 6 bases left in between. Germline loops: CDR1 SGHVS, CDR2 FNYEAQ. This CDR3 reads CASSLGQGNQPQHF. CDR3 sequence (DNA): TGTGCCAGCAGCTTAGGGCAGGGCAATCAGCCCCAGCATTTT.

This chain links TRBV27 with TRBJ2-5; D perhaps matches TRBD2 (5 bases). V lost 3 bases and J 0 bases, leaving 5 bases between the germline ends. Germline CDR1 and CDR2: MNHEY and SMNVEV (reference sequence). The CDR3 runs to 13 residues. The CDR3 bases are TGTGCCAGCAGTTTGGACTACCAAGAGACCCAGTACTTC. It encodes CASSLDYQETQYF.

The gene calls are TRBV18 and TRBJ2-7, with 11 bases that match TRBD1. There are 15 residues in the CDR3. CDR1 and CDR2 from the germline V gene are KGHSH and LQKENI. Germline trimming cut 4 bases from V and 3 bases from J; bases unmatched to any gene: 5. The CDR3 region has the DNA TGTGCCAGCTCACTTGGACAGGGGGCCTACTACGAGCAGTACTTC. Translating it yields CASSLGQGAYYEQYF.

The chain is built from TRBV5-1 and TRBJ2-7, with 7 positions matching TRBD1. Germline CDR1 is SGHRS and CDR2 is YFSETQ. V dropped 3 bases and J dropped 7; count of bases not matched to a gene: 13. CDR3 length: 15 amino acids. The CDR3 reads CASSSGMGQSWEQYF. The CDR3 nucleotides are TGCGCCAGCAGCTCCGGTATGGGACAGTCTTGGGAGCAGTACTTC.

This chain joins TRBV20-1 and TRBJ1-1; D is possibly TRBD1 (6 bases). V was clipped by 7 bases and J by 4 bases, with 10 bases between them. The length of the CDR3 is 11 residues. Germline assignment: CDR1 DFQATT and CDR2 SNEGSKA (reference sequence). The CDR3 protein is CSVYRATEAFF. CDR3 DNA: TGCAGTGTGTACAGGGCCACTGAAGCTTTCTTT.

The CDR3 here is CASNPTSGRETQYF. Here the CDR3 DNA reads TGTGCCAGCAACCCTACTAGCGGACGGGAGACCCAGTACTTC. This chain joins TRBV5-5 and TRBJ2-5; 8 bases align to TRBD2. V dropped 6 bases and J dropped 5; count of bases not matched to a gene: 9. The CDR3 totals 14 residues. Per the germline V gene, CDR1 is SGHKS and CDR2 is YYEKEE (reference sequence).

This chain connects TRBV12-3 or TRBV12-4 to TRBJ1-2; 7 bases match TRBD1. There are 12 residues in the CDR3. J gave up 10 bases and V 6 bases, and 8 bases lay outside the gene matches. Written as DNA, the CDR3 is TGTGCCAGCAGGAAGGAAGGGGGCCACTACACCTTC. This codes for CASRKEGGHYTF.

The genes are TRBV5-8 and TRBJ2-1; D perhaps matches TRBD1 (6 bases). CDR3 size: 16 residues. Trimming pared 4 bases from V and 0 bases from J, leaving 14 bases between. Germline loops: CDR1 SGHTS, CDR2 YDEGEE. The DNA for the CDR3 is TGTGCCAGCAGCAAACCGGACAGAAGCTCCTACAATGAGCAGTTCTTC. Protein product: CASSKPDRSSYNEQFF.

The chain joins TRBV5-8 to TRBJ2-2; 10 bases line up with TRBD1. The CDR3 contains 16 residues. Germline CDR1 and CDR2: SGHTS and YDEGEE. The junction had 1 base not matched to a gene; V was cut back by 0 bases and J by 2 bases. DNA for the CDR3: TGTGCCAGCAGCTTGGGGGACAGGGGAAACACCGGGGAGCTGTTTTTT. The encoded protein is CASSLGDRGNTGELFF.

In nucleotides, the CDR3 is TGTGCCAGCTCACCGACAGGGGGTAACTATGGCTACACCTTC. Translation gives CASSPTGGNYGYTF. This rearrangement joins TRBV18 to TRBJ1-2; 9 bases align to TRBD1. V shed 3 bases and J 1 base; nucleotides not matched to a gene: 0. Germline V lookup: CDR1 KGHSH, CDR2 LQKENI. The CDR3 is made up of 14 amino acids.

This rearrangement joins TRBV7-2 to TRBJ1-2; the D is unclear. Trimming stripped 5 bases from V and 7 bases from J, with 14 bases between. This CDR3 spans 13 amino acids. Germline V gives CDR1 SGHTA, CDR2 FQGNSA. CDR3: CASSQNLAAGYTF. In DNA, the CDR3 is TGTGCCAGCAGCCAAAACCTAGCGGCTGGCTACACCTTC.

The rearrangement joins TRBV9 to TRBJ2-1, with D maybe TRBD2 (6 bases). The germline V and J ends were trimmed by 0 bases and 5 bases, with 12 bases remaining between them. Germline assignment: CDR1 SGDLS and CDR2 YYNGEE. The CDR3 has 15 residues. The CDR3: CASSVAGDPHNEQFF. The CDR3 DNA is TGTGCCAGCAGCGTAGCGGGGGACCCCCACAATGAGCAGTTCTTC.